This T cell receptor (beta chain) was obtained from a study of technical replicates of blood from a handful of donors (dated by TCRdb to 2015 to 2018). Ends trimmed: V by 1 base, J by 5 bases; bases unmatched to a gene: 10. The CDR3 runs 18 amino acids, cysteine and phenylalanine included. Left in the record is the CDR3 DNA by itself, 54 bases read in frame from the first base. CDR1 is given as LGHNA and CDR2 as YNFKEQ, both from the germline V gene. About this clone: The target of this receptor is not known. Base qualities are not recorded, but no much larger clone differs from it by a single base.

The library was generated by the immunoSEQ multiplex PCR assay. The immuneACCESS repertoire file appears here via TCRdb, limited to in-frame rearrangements. These files lack a portion of the clones; in checked studies, under half of the deficit traces to unresolved V genes, and the cause of the others is not known. The sample profile shows approximately 59,000 clones; around 87% of them were found once. 5% of the sample is held by the ten biggest clonotypes. The chain is made from TRBV4-2 and TRBJ2-1, and TRBD2 matches 11 of the central bases. The TCR comes from a human donor in good health. Some clones in this sample may be carry-over from other donors' samples. Sequences were obtained from PBMCs. The nucleotides read TGTGCCAGCAGCCAAGCGTTGACTAGCGGGATTCGCGACAATGAGCAGTTCTTC. It codes for CASSQALTSGIRDNEQFF.